A selection of T cell receptor beta chains follows, all from one sample in a study of blood T cell repertoires in COVID-19. Some clones are missing from TCRdb's copy, which holds only in-frame ones; the method was immunoSEQ multiplex PCR. The data hold 50,000 to 75,000 clones, with 70% to 80% observed a single time. Sequenced: peripheral blood. The receptors derive from a man in his 60s with acute or convalescent COVID-19. The CDR3 runs from the conserved cysteine through the conserved F or W. A D gene is named only where the DNA matches it firmly. Not all rows give a size; the values are once, few, many and, for expanded clones, a class.

d_call | clone_size | j_call | v_call | cdr3_aa | cdr3_nt
NA | NA | TRBJ1-4 | TRBV7-2 | CASSLGPFNDEKLFF | TGTGCCAGCAGCTTGGGCCCCTTTAACGATGAAAAACTGTTTTTT
NA | few | TRBJ1-6 | TRBV27 | CASSYVAPYNSPLHF | TGTGCCAGCAGTTATGTAGCTCCGTATAATTCACCCCTCCACTTT
NA | once | TRBJ1-4 | TRBV29-1 | CSVETRGKKLFF | TGCAGCGTTGAAACGCGGGGTAAAAAACTGTTTTTT
TRBD1 | NA | TRBJ2-1 | TRBV18 | CASSPWASKTGDNEQFF | TGTGCCAGCTCACCATGGGCTAGCAAAACAGGGGACAATGAGCAGTTCTTC
NA | few | TRBJ1-1 | TRBV4-3 | CASSQSFNTEAFF | TGCGCCAGCAGCCAATCCTTTAACACTGAAGCTTTCTTT
NA | NA | TRBJ2-4 | TRBV21-1 | CASRTLTEGKNIQYF | TGTGCCAGCAGAACATTGACTGAGGGCAAAAACATTCAGTACTTC
NA | NA | TRBJ2-2 | TRBV6-6 | CASTVSANTGELFF | TGTGCCAGCACAGTAAGCGCGAACACCGGGGAGCTGTTTTTT
NA | NA | TRBJ2-7 | TRBV29-1 | CSVEDRVGERYEQYF | TGCAGCGTTGAAGATCGGGTAGGGGAACGCTACGAGCAGTACTTC
NA | NA | TRBJ1-4 | TRBV5-1 | CASRRATNEKLFF | TGCGCCAGCAGGCGGGCAACTAATGAAAAACTGTTTTTT
TRBD1 | NA | TRBJ2-5 | TRBV28 | CASSWPWTGARETQYF | TGTGCCAGCAGTTGGCCCTGGACAGGGGCTCGGGAGACCCAGTACTTC
TRBD2 | NA | TRBJ2-6 | TRBV18 | CASSPRGGAGANVLTF | TGTGCCAGCTCACCGAGGGGAGGGGCTGGGGCCAACGTCCTGACTTTC
TRBD1 | NA | TRBJ2-5 | TRBV7-6 | CASSRTGPDGETQYF | TGTGCCAGCAGCCGGACAGGGCCGGATGGGGAGACCCAGTACTTC
TRBD1 | few | TRBJ2-2 | TRBV10-1 | CASRPGGSTGELFF | TGCGCCAGCAGGCCAGGGGGTTCGACCGGGGAGCTGTTTTTT
TRBD2 | NA | TRBJ2-1 | TRBV15 | CATSRDVVVSGINEQFF | TGTGCCACCAGCAGAGATGTAGTGGTTAGCGGGATCAATGAGCAGTTCTTC
TRBD1 | NA | TRBJ2-7 | TRBV5-4 | CASSLQGYEQYF | TGTGCCAGCAGCTTACAGGGGTACGAGCAGTACTTC
TRBD1 | few | TRBJ2-1 | TRBV6-5 | CASSYGQDRYNEQFF | TGTGCCAGCAGTTACGGACAGGACCGCTACAATGAGCAGTTCTTC
TRBD1 | NA | TRBJ1-1 | TRBV2 | CASSATRQGLSFF | TGTGCCAGCAGTGCTACCCGACAGGGGTTGTCTTTCTTT